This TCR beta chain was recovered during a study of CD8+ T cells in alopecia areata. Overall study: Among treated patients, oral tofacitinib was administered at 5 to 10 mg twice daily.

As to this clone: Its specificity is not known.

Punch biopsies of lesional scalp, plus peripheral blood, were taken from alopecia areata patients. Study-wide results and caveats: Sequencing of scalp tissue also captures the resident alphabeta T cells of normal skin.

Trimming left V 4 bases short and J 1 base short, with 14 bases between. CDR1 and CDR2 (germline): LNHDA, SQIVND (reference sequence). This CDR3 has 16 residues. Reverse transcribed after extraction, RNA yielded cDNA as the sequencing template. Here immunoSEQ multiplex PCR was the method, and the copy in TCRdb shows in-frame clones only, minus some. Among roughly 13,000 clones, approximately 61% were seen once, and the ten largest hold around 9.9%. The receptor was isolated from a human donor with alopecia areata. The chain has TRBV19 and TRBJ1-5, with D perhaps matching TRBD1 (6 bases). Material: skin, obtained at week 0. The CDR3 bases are TGTGCCAGTAGTACCTTCTCCAGGGGAAGCAATCAGCCCCAGCATTTT. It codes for CASSTFSRGSNQPQHF.